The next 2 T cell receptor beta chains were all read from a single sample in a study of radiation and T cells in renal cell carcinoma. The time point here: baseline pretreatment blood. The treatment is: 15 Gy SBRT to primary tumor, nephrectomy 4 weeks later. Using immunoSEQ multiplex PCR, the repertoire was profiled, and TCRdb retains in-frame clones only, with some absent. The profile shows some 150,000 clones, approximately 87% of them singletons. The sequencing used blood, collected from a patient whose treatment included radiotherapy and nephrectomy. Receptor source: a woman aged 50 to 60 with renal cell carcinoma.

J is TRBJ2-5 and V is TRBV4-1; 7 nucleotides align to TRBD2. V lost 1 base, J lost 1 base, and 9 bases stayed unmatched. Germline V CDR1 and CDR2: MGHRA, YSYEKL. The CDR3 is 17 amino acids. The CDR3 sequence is CASSQALQGGFQETQYF. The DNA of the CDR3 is TGCGCCAGCAGCCAAGCTCTTCAGGGAGGGTTCCAAGAGACCCAGTACTTC.

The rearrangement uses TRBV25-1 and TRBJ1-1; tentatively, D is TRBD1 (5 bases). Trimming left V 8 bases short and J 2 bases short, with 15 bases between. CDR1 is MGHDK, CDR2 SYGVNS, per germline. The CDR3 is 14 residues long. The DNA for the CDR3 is TGTGCCAGCGTGACGGGGGTAGCAAACACTGAAGCTTTCTTT. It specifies CASVTGVANTEAFF.